These T cell receptor beta chains were read from a single sample in a study of human T cells and chemical hapten exposure. TCRdb analysed the RACE reads with MiXCR anew, one entry per CDR3 protein. This table holds about 380,000 distinct CDR3 sequences, roughly 5.3% found once. The specimen comprised whole blood, sampled in connection with sensitization to the hapten diphenylcyclopropenone (DPC). These receptors originate from a woman aged 50 to 60 with alopecia areata. Some clones in this sample may be carry-over from other donors' samples. Both conserved end residues are part of each CDR3. D genes are given only for firm matches. Rows may omit the clone size; those that give it use once, few, many or a size class.

clone_size d_call j_call v_call cdr3_aa cdr3_nt
many . TRBJ2-7 TRBV12-3/TRBV12-4 CASSLDPPGHEQYF TGTGCCAGCAGTTTAGACCCCCCCGGGCACGAGCAGTACTTC
many TRBD1 TRBJ2-5 TRBV4-1 CASSQRDREETQYF TGCGCCAGCAGCCAAAGGGACAGAGAAGAGACCCAGTACTTC
. . TRBJ2-5 TRBV28 CASRLQGEVETQYF TGTGCCAGCAGACTACAGGGAGAGGTGGAGACCCAGTACTTC
many . TRBJ2-7 TRBV4-3 CASSQQGQGEQYF TGCGCCAGCAGCCAACAAGGTCAGGGGGAGCAGTACTTC
. . TRBJ2-5 TRBV6-2/TRBV6-3 CASSYVRGLQETQYF TGTGCCAGCAGTTACGTCAGGGGACTCCAAGAGACCCAGTACTTC
many . TRBJ1-5 TRBV28 CASSFGQNNQPQHF TGTGCCAGCAGTTTCGGTCAGAATAATCAGCCCCAGCATTTT
many TRBD1 TRBJ1-2 TRBV7-2 CASSLASGTVNGYTF TGTGCCAGCAGCTTAGCGTCCGGGACAGTCAACGGCTACACCTTC
many . TRBJ1-3 TRBV3-1 CASSETVSGNTIYF TGTGCCAGCAGTGAGACAGTCTCTGGAAACACCATATATTTT
many TRBD1 TRBJ2-7 TRBV9 CASSGTGGREQYF TGTGCCAGCAGCGGGACAGGGGGACGCGAGCAGTACTTC
. . TRBJ1-4 TRBV6-1 CASGRQATNEKLFF TGTGCCAGCGGGAGACAAGCAACTAATGAAAAACTGTTTTTT
few . TRBJ2-1 TRBV12-3/TRBV12-4 CASSLVRSSYNEQFF TGTGCCAGCAGTTTAGTACGTAGCTCCTACAATGAGCAGTTCTTC
many . TRBJ1-5 TRBV6-1 CASSEGWTSRNQPQHF TGTGCCAGCAGTGAAGGTTGGACCTCGAGGAATCAGCCCCAGCATTTT
many . TRBJ2-7 TRBV12-3/TRBV12-4 CASSLGFSPYEQYF TGTGCCAGCAGTTTGGGCTTCTCGCCCTACGAGCAGTACTTC
. TRBD2 TRBJ2-7 TRBV14 CASSLPGLGSYEQYF TGTGCCAGCAGCCTCCCGGGACTAGGCTCCTACGAGCAGTACTTC
many TRBD2 TRBJ2-1 TRBV6-6 CASSHGTSGDRGEQFF TGTGCCAGCAGCCACGGGACTAGCGGAGATCGGGGTGAGCAGTTCTTC
. . TRBJ1-5 TRBV2 CASSDLGRVSQPQHF TGTGCCAGCAGTGATCTGGGGCGCGTAAGTCAGCCCCAGCATTTT
few TRBD1 TRBJ2-1 TRBV20-1 CSASDRGRNEQFF TGCAGTGCTAGCGACAGGGGACGTAATGAGCAGTTCTTC
. . TRBJ1-4 TRBV20-1 CSGTPGATNEKLFF TGCAGTGGTACCCCCGGGGCAACTAATGAAAAACTGTTTTTT
. TRBD1 TRBJ1-2 TRBV7-9 CASSLDRATSENYGYTF TGTGCCAGCAGCTTGGACAGGGCCACGTCCGAAAACTATGGCTACACCTTC
many . TRBJ1-2 TRBV15 CATSRDRAGGRYGYTF TGTGCCACCAGCAGAGATAGGGCGGGCGGGAGGTATGGCTACACCTTC
. . TRBJ2-2 TRBV28 CASTRPGTHSPGELFF TGTGCCAGCACTAGACCCGGGACACATTCTCCCGGGGAGCTGTTTTTT
many . TRBJ1-2 TRBV18 CASSPLDNYGYTF TGTGCCAGCTCACCACTCGATAACTATGGCTACACCTTC
many . TRBJ1-1 TRBV3-1 CASSPRAGNTEAFF TGTGCCAGCAGCCCGAGAGCCGGGAACACTGAAGCTTTCTTT
. . TRBJ2-7 TRBV28 CASSPGTQLGEQYF TGTGCCAGCAGTCCCGGCACGCAATTGGGCGAGCAGTACTTC
. . TRBJ2-6 TRBV28 CASSPLDVSGANVLTF TGTGCCAGCAGTCCCCTAGATGTCTCTGGGGCCAACGTCCTGACTTTC
. TRBD1 TRBJ2-1 TRBV28 CASSQDRAAYNEQFF TGTGCCAGCAGTCAAGACAGGGCTGCCTACAATGAGCAGTTCTTC
. . TRBJ2-3 TRBV7-2 CASSLGAPPDTQYF TGTGCCAGCAGCTTAGGAGCGCCCCCAGATACGCAGTATTTT
many . TRBJ2-7 TRBV6-5 CASSNTGNQQYF TGTGCCAGCAGTAATACTGGCAATCAGCAGTACTTC
. . TRBJ2-1 TRBV29-1 CSVEDATDSYNEQFF TGCAGCGTTGAAGATGCGACAGACTCGTACAATGAGCAGTTCTTC
. . TRBJ2-2 TRBV5-4 CASSSQVPGDTGELFF TGTGCCAGCAGTTCACAGGTGCCAGGGGACACCGGGGAGCTGTTTTTT
few . TRBJ1-5 TRBV12-3/TRBV12-4 CASSLVRGGQPQHF TGTGCCAGCAGTTTAGTCAGGGGAGGTCAGCCCCAGCATTTT
few . TRBJ2-7 TRBV18 CASSPLRDKQYSEQYF TGTGCCAGCTCACCACTCCGGGACAAGCAGTACTCCGAGCAGTACTTC
. . TRBJ2-7 TRBV20-1 CSARDWGREQYF TGCAGTGCTAGAGATTGGGGTCGCGAGCAGTACTTC
. TRBD1 TRBJ2-5 TRBV5-1 CASSFQGAREETQYF TGCGCCAGCAGCTTTCAGGGGGCTAGGGAAGAGACCCAGTACTTC
few TRBD2 TRBJ2-5 TRBV5-4 CASSLDTSGGPVQETQYF TGTGCCAGCAGCTTGGATACTAGCGGGGGGCCCGTACAAGAGACCCAGTACTTC
many TRBD1 TRBJ2-1 TRBV28 CASSFPEGTGGAYNEQFF TGTGCCAGCAGTTTTCCGGAGGGGACAGGGGGCGCTTACAATGAGCAGTTCTTC
many . TRBJ1-6 TRBV20-1 CSASPHPSPLHF TGCAGTGCTAGCCCGCACCCGTCACCCCTCCACTTT
few . TRBJ1-1 TRBV20-1 CSAQIGGPGTEAFF TGCAGTGCCCAGATAGGTGGCCCGGGGACTGAAGCTTTCTTT
many . TRBJ1-6 TRBV30 CAWSSRGRDSPLHF TGTGCCTGGAGTTCGCGGGGGAGAGATTCACCCCTCCACTTT
. . TRBJ1-4 TRBV13 CASKKQNNEKLFF TGTGCCAGCAAGAAACAGAATAATGAAAAACTGTTTTTT
few TRBD2 TRBJ2-4 TRBV5-4 CASSQWRGLGQKAHQYF TGTGCCAGCAGCCAATGGCGGGGGTTAGGCCAAAAAGCCCACCAGTACTTC
few TRBD1 TRBJ1-1 TRBV12-3/TRBV12-4 CASRQGGLNTEAFF TGTGCCAGCAGGCAGGGGGGATTGAACACTGAAGCTTTCTTT
few TRBD1 TRBJ2-7 TRBV12-3/TRBV12-4 CASSLGQGQQYF TGTGCCAGCAGTCTCGGACAGGGACAGCAGTACTTC
many TRBD1 TRBJ2-1 TRBV4-3 CASSQEAGGSYNEQFF TGCGCCAGCAGCCAAGAGGCAGGGGGCTCGTACAATGAGCAGTTCTTC
. . TRBJ2-3 TRBV29-1 CSVERTTSTDTQYF TGCAGCGTTGAAAGGACTACCTCCACAGATACGCAGTATTTT
many TRBD1 TRBJ2-1 TRBV12-3/TRBV12-4 CASRRTGSKYEQFF TGTGCCAGCAGGCGGACAGGGAGCAAATATGAGCAGTTCTTC
many . TRBJ2-1 TRBV10-2 CASSEYDSTFSYNEQFF TGCGCCAGCAGTGAGTACGACTCCACCTTCTCCTACAATGAGCAGTTCTTC
. . TRBJ1-1 TRBV7-8 CASSTDSGHTTEAFF TGTGCCAGCAGCACTGACAGTGGGCACACCACTGAAGCTTTCTTT
many . TRBJ1-2 TRBV2 CASSVDSTPYGYTF TGTGCCAGCAGTGTGGACAGTACCCCCTATGGCTACACCTTC
few . TRBJ2-1 TRBV6-2/TRBV6-3 CASSRDFTYNEQFF TGTGCCAGCAGCCGGGACTTCACGTACAATGAGCAGTTCTTC
many . TRBJ2-3 TRBV11-2 CASSPSQGRITDTQYF TGTGCCAGCAGCCCTAGTCAGGGAAGGATTACAGATACGCAGTATTTT
many . TRBJ1-2 TRBV7-9 CASSLDREAYGYTF TGTGCCAGCAGCTTAGACAGGGAGGCCTATGGCTACACCTTC
. TRBD2 TRBJ2-3 TRBV28 CASSSGGSKDTQYF TGTGCCAGCAGCTCTGGCGGGAGCAAGGATACGCAGTATTTT
many TRBD1 TRBJ2-2 TRBV3-1 CASSLPNRGEDTGELFF TGTGCCAGCAGCCTCCCAAACAGGGGGGAGGACACCGGGGAGCTGTTTTTT
few TRBD1 TRBJ1-1 TRBV20-1 CSARGLDRLNTEAFF TGCAGTGCTAGAGGATTGGACAGGCTGAACACTGAAGCTTTCTTT